These 29 T cell receptor beta chains originate from one sample sequenced in a study of cytomegalovirus exposure and HLA in healthy donors. A multiplex PCR was run with 60 Vbeta primers and 13 Jbeta primers. Profiling relied on immunoSEQ multiplex PCR, and the TCRdb table lists in-frame clones only, not all of them. The sample consists of 80,000 to 130,000 clones, 79% of them appearing once. Sequenced sample: PBMCs. The receptor source for this set is a female donor in good health and CMV-seropositive.

The genes are TRBV18 and TRBJ2-2; 8 bases agree with TRBD2. With 0 bases clipped from V and 0 bases from J, the junction kept 9 bases outside the gene matches. Germline-derived CDR1 and CDR2 are KGHSH and LQKENI. The CDR3 sequence is 19 residues long. The CDR3: CASSPPRTSGVPNTGELFF. CDR3 nucleotides: TGTGCCAGCTCACCACCAAGAACTAGCGGAGTCCCGAACACCGGGGAGCTGTTTTTT.

V usage is TRBV19 and J usage is TRBJ2-7, with no clear D. The CDR3 is 15 residues long. CDR1 and CDR2 from the germline V gene are LNHDA and SQIVND (reference sequence). V was shortened by 1 base and J by 2 bases, with 12 bases between the two germline ends. This CDR3 reads CASSIVGPPTYEQYF. CDR3 nucleotides: TGTGCCAGTAGTATAGTTGGCCCGCCCACCTACGAGCAGTACTTC.

V gene TRBV11-2 combines with J gene TRBJ2-3; tentative D call: TRBD2 (5 bases). The V and J ends lost 0 bases and 8 bases respectively, with 6 bases between them. This CDR3 is 12 amino acids long. CDR1 is SGHAT, CDR2 FQNNGV, per germline. The CDR3 DNA is TGTGCCAGCAGCTTAGACGAGGGTACGCAGTATTTT. Translated: CASSLDEGTQYF.

The chain links TRBV6-1 to TRBJ2-7; 8 positions match TRBD2. J was trimmed by 2 bases and V by 8 bases; bases with no gene match: 5. Germline loops: CDR1 MNHNS, CDR2 SASEGT. CDR3 length: 13 amino acids. The CDR3 loop reads CASGKRGTYEQYF. CDR3 sequence (DNA): TGTGCCAGCGGAAAGCGGGGGACCTACGAGCAGTACTTC.

The chain links TRBV6-5 to TRBJ1-1; no clear D gene. Germline CDR1 MNHEY, CDR2 SVGAGI. The germline V and J ends were trimmed by 10 bases and 1 base, with 7 bases remaining between them. The CDR3 is 11 amino acids. The CDR3 sequence: CATRQNTEAFF. The CDR3 nucleotides are TGTGCCACCCGACAGAACACTGAAGCTTTCTTT.

The chain recombines TRBV5-4 with TRBJ2-1; 7 positions match TRBD2. After removal of 6 bases from V and 8 bases from J, the junction contained 11 bases not matched to a gene. The CDR3 has 14 residues. CDR1 and CDR2 (germline): SGHNT, YYREEE (reference sequence). The CDR3 nucleotides are TGTGCCAGCACCACTGGCGCGGGGAGGGATGAGCAGTTCTTC. Translation: CASTTGAGRDEQFF.

This rearrangement joins TRBV21-1 to TRBJ2-1; the table calls TRBD2, which could not be checked here. TRBV21-1 is given as a pseudogene. The CDR3 has 17 residues. In DNA, the CDR3 is TGTGCCAGCGGATTACTAGCGGGGGGGCCTGAGGCAAATGAGCAGTTCTTC. This translates into CASGLLAGGPEANEQFF.

The chain uses TRBV5-1 and TRBJ1-1, with 7 positions matching TRBD1. Trimming cost V 3 bases and J 6 bases; bases outside gene matches: 17. Germline CDR1 reads SGHRS; CDR2 reads YFSETQ. The CDR3 is made up of 17 amino acids. CDR3 sequence reads: CASSSRPDRITVSEAFF. The CDR3 DNA reads as TGCGCCAGCAGCTCCCGACCGGACAGGATAACGGTTTCTGAAGCTTTCTTT. The complete variable domain, with remaining parts taken from reference TRBV5-1 and TRBJ1-1, reads KAGVTQTPRYLIKTRGQQVTLSCSPISGHRSVSWYQQTPGQGLQFLFEYFSETQRNKGNFPGRFSGRQFSNSRSEMNVSTLELGDSALYLCASSSRPDRITVSEAFFGQGTRLTVV.

The rearrangement uses TRBV2 and TRBJ2-7; TRBD1 agrees at 7 bases. V lost 10 bases and J lost 1; bases outside the gene matches: 10. Germline loops: CDR1 SNHLY, CDR2 FYNNEI. This CDR3 is 14 amino acids long. CDR3 bases: TGTGCCACAACAGGGGCCGGGATATCCTACGAGCAGTACTTC. Its protein product is CATTGAGISYEQYF. Variable domain in full (rest from reference TRBV2 and TRBJ2-7): EPEVTQTPSHQVTQMGQEVILRCVPISNHLYFYWYRQILGQKVEFLVSFYNNEISEKSEIFDDQFSVERPDGSNFTLKIRSTKLEDSAMYFCATTGAGISYEQYFGPGTRLTVT.

This chain links TRBV5-5 with TRBJ2-7; 7 nucleotides match TRBD1. Looked up from germline, CDR1 is SGHKS and CDR2 is YYEKEE (reference sequence). After removal of 1 base from V and 5 bases from J, the junction contained 0 bases not matched to a gene. The CDR3 consists of 12 residues. The CDR3 loop is CASSLTGDEQYF. The CDR3 DNA reads as TGTGCCAGCAGCTTGACAGGGGACGAGCAGTACTTC. Complete variable domain (other parts from reference TRBV5-5 and TRBJ2-7): DAGVTQSPTHLIKTRGQQVTLRCSPISGHKSVSWYQQVLGQGPQFIFQYYEKEERGRGNFPDRFSARQFPNYSSELNVNALLLGDSALYLCASSLTGDEQYFGPGTRLTVT.

This chain links TRBV11-2 with TRBJ2-7, with TRBD2 identical over 13 bases. The CDR3 has 15 residues. V gave up 4 bases and J gave up 4 bases; unmatched junction bases: 4. Germline loops: CDR1 SGHAT, CDR2 FQNNGV. DNA for the CDR3: TGTGCCAGCAGCTGGACTAGCGGGGGCCAGTACGAGCAGTACTTC. This sequence encodes CASSWTSGGQYEQYF.

This chain connects TRBV7-9 to TRBJ2-1; 9 bases are a match to TRBD1. Per the germline V gene, CDR1 is SEHNR and CDR2 is FQNEAQ (reference sequence). This CDR3 has 14 residues. J was trimmed by 7 bases and V by 3 bases; bases with no gene match: 4. In DNA, the CDR3 is TGTGCCAGCAGCTTGGGACAGGGTAAGAATGAGCAGTTCTTC. It translates to CASSLGQGKNEQFF. Using reference TRBV7-9 and TRBJ2-1 for the parts outside the CDR3, the full variable domain is DTGVSQNPRHKITKRGQNVTFRCDPISEHNRLYWYRQTLGQGPEFLTYFQNEAQLEKSRLLSDRFSAERPKGSFSTLEIQRTEQGDSAMYLCASSLGQGKNEQFFGPGTRLTVL.

Remarks on this clone: Other DNA variants within this sample encode the same CDR3. The chain joins TRBV21-1 to TRBJ2-5; no DNA check was done on the table's D call, TRBD2. TRBV21-1 is annotated as a pseudogene. The CDR3 has 15 residues. CDR3 coding DNA: TGTGCCACCCCGAGGACTAGCGGGGGGGCAAAGACCCAGTACTTC. Translating gives CATPRTSGGAKTQYF.

This clone was counted only a few times. Within the sample, other DNA sequences also encode this same CDR3. The rearrangement links TRBV19 to TRBJ2-7, with TRBD1 identical over 9 bases. Germline V gene lookup returns CDR1 LNHDA and CDR2 SQIVND (reference sequence). V dropped 7 bases and J dropped 4; count of bases not matched to a gene: 8. There are 14 residues in the CDR3. The CDR3, as DNA: TGTGCCAGTACCCCGACAGGGGGGATATACGAGCAGTACTTC. It yields the protein CASTPTGGIYEQYF.

This chain links TRBV12-5 with TRBJ2-2, with TRBD2 matching 8 bases. The CDR3 is 16 amino acids. Losses at the gene ends were 5 bases for V and 5 bases for J; bases not matched to a gene: 10. Germline V lookup: CDR1 LGHNT, CDR2 FRNRAP. The CDR3 nucleotides are TGTGCTAGTGGTCCCGGGGTGTCGGGAGGGACCGGGGAGCTGTTTTTT. It is translated as CASGPGVSGGTGELFF.

The J gene is TRBJ1-6, the V gene TRBV4-3; perhaps TRBD1 as D (5 bases). V was pared by 4 bases and J by 9 bases, with 19 bases between. Germline CDR1 is LGHNA and CDR2 is YSLEER. The length of the CDR3 is 16 residues. In DNA, the CDR3 is TGCGCCAGCAGCCGAACCCCCATGGGCGGGGGTTCACCCCTCCACTTT. It translates to CASSRTPMGGGSPLHF.

V is TRBV11-3 and J is TRBJ2-3; perhaps TRBD1 as D (5 bases). Per germline, CDR1 SGHNT and CDR2 YENEEA. This CDR3 spans 15 amino acids. Between the trimmed V and J ends, which lost 8 bases and 4 bases, there was a span of 19 bases. The CDR3 loop reads CASGKGRQGPDTQYF. For the CDR3, the DNA is TGTGCCAGCGGCAAGGGAAGGCAGGGCCCAGATACGCAGTATTTT.

This chain joins TRBV2 and TRBJ2-5; 7 bases agree with TRBD1. CDR1 SNHLY and CDR2 FYNNEI come from the germline V gene. This CDR3 region has 14 residues. The V gene end was trimmed by 11 bases and the J gene end by 4 bases; junction bases not matched to a gene: 13. The CDR3 sequence is CAGKGDRVAETQYF. CDR3 bases: TGTGCCGGTAAAGGCGACAGGGTCGCAGAGACCCAGTACTTC.

V is TRBV5-5 and J is TRBJ2-2; D not certain. The CDR3 is 14 residues long. V lost 2 bases, J lost 2 bases, and 7 bases lay in between. The V gene's germline CDR1 is SGHKS and CDR2 YYEKEE (reference sequence). The CDR3 DNA sequence: TGTGCCAGCAGCTTCGTAGATAACACCGGGGAGCTGTTTTTT. As protein: CASSFVDNTGELFF.

This clone was observed a single time. At one boundary the junction diverges from the germline segment, which might be a read error. This rearrangement joins TRBV5-1 to TRBJ2-6; TRBD1 might be the D (5 bases). CDR3 length: 13 residues. Germline CDR1 is SGHRS and CDR2 is YFSETQ. The CDR3 DNA reads as TGCGCCAGCCTGGGGCCTGGGGCCAACGGCCTGACTTTC. This gives the protein CASLGPGANGLTF.

The V call is TRBV5-1, the J call TRBJ2-7, with D possibly matching TRBD2 (6 bases). The CDR3 is made up of 14 amino acids. Per germline, CDR1 SGHRS and CDR2 YFSETQ. Trimming removed 5 bases from V and 6 bases from J, with 18 bases in between. CDR3 region: CASSSGGAVGEQYF. For the CDR3, the DNA is TGCGCCAGCAGTTCTGGAGGGGCCGTGGGCGAGCAGTACTTC.

In its sample, this clone was seen a few times. The CDR3 DNA reads TGTGCCAGCTCACCCCCGACAGGGGACCCTAGGACAGATACGCAGTATTTT. This translates into CASSPPTGDPRTDTQYF. This chain connects TRBV18 to TRBJ2-3; TRBD1 matches at 8 bases. V was clipped by 3 bases and J by 3 bases; unmatched bases: 11. CDR1 and CDR2 (germline): KGHSH, LQKENI. The CDR3 has 17 amino acids.

V usage is TRBV30 and J usage is TRBJ1-6; 9 bases line up with TRBD1. The CDR3 loop spans 14 amino acids. V gave up 2 bases and J gave up 7 bases; unmatched junction bases: 3. Looked up from germline, CDR1 is GTSNPN and CDR2 is SVGIG (reference sequence). The CDR3: CAWSRGQGNSPLHF. For the CDR3, the DNA is TGTGCCTGGAGTAGGGGACAGGGAAATTCACCCCTCCACTTT.

The V gene is TRBV4-1, the J gene TRBJ1-4, with TRBD1 matching over 8 bases. V lost 0 bases to trimming and J lost 10 bases; unmatched junction nucleotides: 10. This CDR3 has 16 residues. Per the germline V gene, CDR1 is MGHRA and CDR2 is YSYEKL. The CDR3 is CASSQDWRQGIRKLFF. Here the CDR3 DNA reads TGCGCCAGCAGCCAAGATTGGAGACAGGGGATCCGAAAACTGTTTTTT.

The chain has TRBV19 and TRBJ1-5; D is uncertain. This CDR3 has 14 amino acids. CDR1 LNHDA and CDR2 SQIVND come from the germline V gene (reference sequence). V lost 7 bases to trimming and J lost 7 bases, with 17 bases between them. The CDR3 DNA sequence: TGTGCCAGTACCATCGAGGCGGGGTGGCAGCCCCAGCATTTT. It encodes CASTIEAGWQPQHF.

The chain carries TRBV5-4 and TRBJ2-7, with D possibly being TRBD1 (6 bases). V was pared by 2 bases and J by 0 bases, with 6 bases between. The CDR3 is made up of 13 amino acids. Germline V gene lookup returns CDR1 SGHNT and CDR2 YYREEE (reference sequence). The DNA of the CDR3 is TGTGCCAGCAGCTTCAGGGGCTCCTACGAGCAGTACTTC. This translates into CASSFRGSYEQYF.

The chain joins TRBV9 to TRBJ2-7; 10 positions agree with TRBD2. Germline trimming cut 3 bases from V and 3 bases from J; bases unmatched to any gene: 0. CDR1 and CDR2 (germline): SGDLS, YYNGEE. The CDR3 totals 13 residues. CDR3 coding DNA: TGTGCCAGCAGCGGGACTAGCGGCTACGAGCAGTACTTC. Amino acid sequence: CASSGTSGYEQYF.

In its sample, this clone was seen a few times. The chain joins TRBV5-6 to TRBJ2-7, with 8 positions matching TRBD1. The germline CDR1 and CDR2 sequences are SGHDT and YYEEEE. The length of the CDR3 is 14 residues. The junction had 6 bases not matched to a gene; V was cut back by 5 bases and J by 2 bases. The CDR3, as DNA: TGTGCCAGCAGGGTCAGGGGGCGGACCTACGAGCAGTACTTC. Translated: CASRVRGRTYEQYF.

The sample holds a few counts of this clone. The rearrangement links TRBV15 to TRBJ2-3; 9 bases map to TRBD2. Per the germline V gene, CDR1 is LNHNV and CDR2 is YYDKDF (reference sequence). This CDR3 has 18 amino acids. V lost 0 bases to trimming and J lost 9 bases; unmatched junction nucleotides: 16. The CDR3 coding sequence is TGTGCCACCAGCAGAGATCATGCGGGGGGGCCGGGGGTGTTGACGCAGTATTTT. This encodes CATSRDHAGGPGVLTQYF.